The TCR beta chain described here comes from a study of T cell responses to AZD1222 COVID-19 vaccine (dated by TCRdb to the early 2020s). General notes on the study: TCR sequencing was performed for roughly 240 trial participants, of whom approximately 200 were given two doses of AZD1222 and 26 were given two doses of MenACWY control vaccine. Enrollment into the trials was organized by age into subgroups of 18-55, 56-69 and 70-plus years, and those subgroups contained around 150, 28 and 57 TCR-sequenced participants, respectively.

About this clone: No cognate antigen has been identified for it. No much larger clone is present one base from it, and per-base qualities are unavailable.

The time point label on this specimen signifies: about 28 days (+/-7) after the second vaccine dose. Because spike-specific TCR depth and breadth did not differ between the two schedules, AZD1222 recipients who got a second dose at roughly 4 weeks were pooled with those who got a second dose at roughly 12 weeks. Samples from vaccinated people were obtained from the UK trials COV001 and COV002, which included a single-blind randomized controlled phase 2/3 trial of AZD1222 (ChAdOx1 nCoV-19) in healthy adults. For TCRbeta chain sequencing, PBMC samples were collected from trial participants at day 0 and at day 28 after the second dose. The CDR3 regions of human TCRbeta chains were subjected to immunosequencing. The published analysis was carried out like this. TCRs in the repertoires were matched against a reference library of SARS-CoV-2-specific TCRs that had been generated with the MIRA antigen-specificity platform. Breadth was defined as the fraction of unique TCRs that were SARS-CoV-2-associated, and depth was defined as the fraction of total T cells that were SARS-CoV-2-associated. Using the MIRA data, each spike-specific TCR was mapped to the spike region that the TCR reacts to and placed in a CD4 or CD8 class. Log10-transformed breadth and depth values were compared by one-way ANOVA with Sidak's multiple comparisons tests. The table comes from immuneACCESS by way of TCRdb, which keeps in-frame sequences with V and J called. Part of the clones is missing from these tables; in studies checked, under half for an unresolved V gene and the rest for unknown reasons. V and J calls and clone size are given by that table; D and trimming were obtained from the DNA. This sample is represented by 110,000 or so clones; roughly 89% of them were singletons. The biggest ten clones account for about 40% of the sample.

The V end gives up 0 bases and the J end 4 bases, leaving 9 bases in the junction not matched to a gene. Reading the germline V gene gives CDR1 SGHDT and CDR2 YYEEEE. Including the terminal cysteine and phenylalanine, the CDR3 comprises 17 residues. Here the CDR3 DNA is all that survives: 51 bases in frame from base 1. General study outcomes and caveats: Conclusions about previously exposed vaccinees were limited because only six AZD1222 recipients were SARS-CoV-2 seropositive at baseline. Participants were mostly white British, with more females than males. The authors suggested clonal diversity may have been underestimated. After two AZD1222 doses, spike-specific TCR breadth and depth were significantly higher than at day 0 and than in MenACWY recipients. Reportedly, almost half of the unique spike-specific TCRs recognized epitopes lying outside the regions that are mutated in the B.1.351 and B.1.1.7 variants. CD4 TCRs associated with the vaccine covered the entire spike protein, and the dominant responses were in regions 160-218 and 743-854. No day 14 peak-response samples were available, so repertoires were characterized only after the peak T cell response. The 56-69-year group was small, and its depth increase did not reach significance, likely because of low power.

The sequences come from peripheral blood, collected 28 days after the second AZD1222 dose. The sequence was obtained from an adult who received the AZD1222 COVID-19 vaccine. Recombination connected TRBV5-6 to TRBJ1-3, with 8 bases in between that match TRBD1. The CDR3 reads as follows: CASSLVATGEIGNTIYF. At the DNA level, the sequence is TGTGCCAGCAGCTTGGTGGCGACAGGGGAGATAGGAAACACCATATATTTT.